This TCR beta chain appears in the sequencing data of a study of monozygotic twins with inflammatory bowel disease. Overall study findings and caveats: Variability in patient repertoires may have come partly from differing immunosuppressive treatments. Healthy co-twins, by inverse Simpson, had higher TCRbeta diversity than their siblings with IBD.

Remarks on this clonotype: The antigen is unknown.

From its re-call of the 5' RACE reads, TCRdb lists each CDR3 protein once, without DNA. This repertoire comprises approximately 120,000 distinct CDR3 sequences; its ten largest clones make up 9.5% to 15%. This CDR3 spans 14 amino acids. The V gene is TRBV12-3 or TRBV12-4, the J gene TRBJ2-1; absent DNA, TCRdb's TRBD1 call cannot be checked. Sequencing input: blood. The clonotype comes from a human donor with ulcerative colitis or Crohn's disease, or a healthy co-twin of an affected twin (not recorded which). The CDR3 sequence: CASSLTGTTSEQFF.